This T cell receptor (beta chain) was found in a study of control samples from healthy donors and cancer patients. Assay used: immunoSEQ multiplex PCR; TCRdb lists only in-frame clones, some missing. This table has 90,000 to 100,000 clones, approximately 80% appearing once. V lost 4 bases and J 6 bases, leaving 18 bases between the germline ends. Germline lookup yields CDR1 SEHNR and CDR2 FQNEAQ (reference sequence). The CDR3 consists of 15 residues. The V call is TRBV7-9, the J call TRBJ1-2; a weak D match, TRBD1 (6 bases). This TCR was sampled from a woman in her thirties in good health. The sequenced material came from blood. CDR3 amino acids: CASSSPNRVADGYTF. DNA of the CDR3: TGTGCCAGCAGCTCCCCCAACAGGGTAGCTGATGGCTACACCTTC.